A selection of T cell receptor beta chains follows, all from one sample in a study of PD-1 blockade in classical Hodgkin lymphoma. TCRdb keeps only in-frame clones here, not all; method: immunoSEQ multiplex PCR. The repertoire holds fewer than 90,000 clones, with approximately 93% as singletons. The sequencing input was peripheral blood mononuclear cells (PBMCs). These receptors came from a human donor with classical Hodgkin lymphoma. CDR3s include the opening cysteine and the closing phenylalanine or tryptophan.

v_call cdr3_aa
TRBV18 CASSPRVTGNSNQPQHF
TRBV10-3 CAISTKRGSTEAFF
TRBV5-1 CASSSAPGPEKLFF
TRBV11-2 CASSLGGRAEAFF
TRBV13 CASSLAPGKMDYGYTF
TRBV5-1 CASSPRVGGANTEAFF
TRBV5-4 CASSSLVGAEQFF
TRBV28 CASSSQYGYTF
TRBV11-2 CASSLNLAGASYF
TRBV6-5 CASTIGGAGYEQYF
TRBV5-8 CASSSFTGTGTGELFF
TRBV21-1 CASSKPQGAHSYEQYF
TRBV28 CASSLLAETQYF
TRBV18 CASSPGYQETQYF
TRBV19 CASSSGQVLNQPQHF
TRBV10-3 CAISEYRDRDTSTDTQYF
TRBV11-2 CASSLDRVGDSNYGYTF
TRBV9 CASSVDSVAVYGYTF
TRBV13 CASSLTGVNTEAFF
TRBV4-3 CASSQALAGGPVRTDTQYF
TRBV19 CASSPRQEPPGNTIYF
TRBV15 CATSRDPGDTQYF
TRBV6-6 CASSSYRGGGNTIYF
TRBV7-2 CASSLGREALGGQFF
TRBV11-3 CASSLGSGGAYEQYF
TRBV5-1 CASSVTGSTNEKLFF
TRBV29-1 CSVSPGAYEQYF
TRBV13 CASSFLGGSDEKLFF
TRBV5-6 CASSPRTDFIATNEKLFF
TRBV20-1 CSGGTNEKLFF
TRBV5-1 CASSLDPGGMTGELFF
TRBV10-3 CATKNVLAELRYGYTF